The following is a TCR beta chain sequence with its context. These data belong to a study of control samples from healthy donors and cancer patients. After removal of 7 bases from V and 8 bases from J, the junction contained 9 bases not matched to a gene. The CDR3 contains 13 residues. Germline CDR1 SQVTM, CDR2 ANQGSEA. Sequencing used immunoSEQ multiplex PCR; TCRdb keeps in-frame clones, though not all of them. The profile shows 70,000 to 85,000 clones, 90% to 95% of them singletons. Input material: blood. V gene TRBV29-1 combines with J gene TRBJ2-1; 9 nucleotides align to TRBD1. The source of this sequence is a man between 50 and 59 years old in good health. The CDR3 here is CSALHRGLDEQFF. The CDR3 coding sequence is TGCAGCGCCCTTCACAGGGGGCTGGATGAGCAGTTCTTC.